A selection of T cell receptor beta chains follows, all from one sample in a study of blood T cell repertoires in COVID-19. Data came from immunoSEQ multiplex PCR; TCRdb stores just in-frame clones and leaves some out. The sample lists 90,000 to 100,000 clones, over 70% seen once, with approximately 4.5% in the top ten. Material for sequencing was peripheral blood. The receptors were gathered from a man between 60 and 75 years old with acute or convalescent COVID-19. Both conserved end residues are part of each CDR3. The D gene is left open where the match is weak. Rows may omit the clone size; those that give it use once, few, many or a size class.

size: NA
D: NA
V: TRBV4-1
J: TRBJ1-2
DNA: TGCGCCAGCAGCCTGAGGATAGGAGCTAACTATGGCTACACCTTC
CDR3: CASSLRIGANYGYTF

size: NA
D: TRBD2
V: TRBV7-8
J: TRBJ2-1
DNA: TGTGCCAGCAGCTTAGTGGTTAGCGGGGGCGCCCGGAACAATGAGCAGTTCTTC
CDR3: CASSLVVSGGARNNEQFF

size: NA
D: NA
V: TRBV18
J: TRBJ1-1
DNA: TGTGCCAGCTCACCGGCGGGAGAGAACACTGAAGCTTTCTTT
CDR3: CASSPAGENTEAFF

size: NA
D: TRBD1
V: TRBV24-1
J: TRBJ2-1
DNA: TGTGCCACCAGTCAGGGGGCTCAGCAGTTCTTC
CDR3: CATSQGAQQFF

size: NA
D: TRBD2
V: TRBV7-2
J: TRBJ2-5
DNA: TGTGCCAGCAGCTTAGGCCCGGGAGGCGAGACCCAGTACTTC
CDR3: CASSLGPGGETQYF

size: NA
D: TRBD2
V: TRBV3-1/TRBV3-2
J: TRBJ2-1
DNA: TGTGCCAGCAGCCAAGAATCCCTAGCGGGTCTCAATGAGCAGTTCTTC
CDR3: CASSQESLAGLNEQFF

size: NA
D: NA
V: TRBV9
J: TRBJ1-2
DNA: TGTGCCAGCAGCCCATCAGCGAGGGCGGACTATGGCTACACCTTC
CDR3: CASSPSARADYGYTF

size: NA
D: TRBD1
V: TRBV11-2
J: TRBJ2-2
DNA: TGTGCCAGCAGCCGCCTTTATGGACAGGGGGTTTCCGGGGAGCTGTTTTTT
CDR3: CASSRLYGQGVSGELFF

size: NA
D: NA
V: TRBV5-4
J: TRBJ1-4
DNA: TGTGCCAGCAGCTCCCGACCGGGGGCTAATGAAAAACTGTTTTTT
CDR3: CASSSRPGANEKLFF

size: NA
D: NA
V: TRBV19
J: TRBJ1-2
DNA: TGTGCCAGTAGTCCGACGACAAATGGCTACACCTTC
CDR3: CASSPTTNGYTF

size: NA
D: NA
V: TRBV4-3
J: TRBJ2-3
DNA: TGCGCCAGCAGCCAAGACTTTCCGGGGGGCATCACAGATACGCAGTATTTT
CDR3: CASSQDFPGGITDTQYF

size: once
D: NA
V: TRBV9
J: TRBJ1-5
DNA: TGTGCCAGCAGCGTAGATGGGGCCCCCGGAGTGGCCCAGCATTTT
CDR3: CASSVDGAPGVAQHF

size: NA
D: NA
V: TRBV14
J: TRBJ2-5
DNA: TGTGCCAGCAGCCAGAGCCTAGGATCTGTCGAGACCCAGTACTTC
CDR3: CASSQSLGSVETQYF

size: NA
D: NA
V: TRBV5-1
J: TRBJ2-7
DNA: TGCGCCAGCAGCTTACAGACAGCTTACGAGCAGTACTTC
CDR3: CASSLQTAYEQYF

size: NA
D: TRBD1
V: TRBV9
J: TRBJ1-6
DNA: TGTGCCAGCGGGGACAGGTATAATTCACCCCTCCACTTT
CDR3: CASGDRYNSPLHF

size: NA
D: TRBD1
V: TRBV5-4
J: TRBJ1-2
DNA: TGTGCCAGCAGCTCGGGACAGAACTATGGCTACACCTTC
CDR3: CASSSGQNYGYTF

size: once
D: NA
V: TRBV6-5
J: TRBJ2-7
DNA: TGTGCCAGCAGTTACTCAGCCGTCTACGAGCAGTACTTC
CDR3: CASSYSAVYEQYF

size: few
D: NA
V: TRBV7-2
J: TRBJ1-2
DNA: TGTGCCAGCAGCTTAGCGGGGGCGGACTATGGCTACACCTTC
CDR3: CASSLAGADYGYTF

size: few
D: NA
V: TRBV7-3
J: TRBJ2-1
DNA: TGTGCCAGCAGCTTAACTAACGGTCCGCACAATGAGCAGTTCTTC
CDR3: CASSLTNGPHNEQFF

size: NA
D: TRBD1
V: TRBV6-2/TRBV6-3
J: TRBJ2-7
DNA: TGTGCCAGCAGCGTTAGCACCGGGACAGGGAATCACGAGCAGTACTTC
CDR3: CASSVSTGTGNHEQYF

size: NA
D: NA
V: TRBV21-1
J: TRBJ1-1
DNA: TGTGCCAGCAGCGGCCACAGGGGGAACACTGAAGCTTTCTTT
CDR3: CASSGHRGNTEAFF

size: NA
D: TRBD2
V: TRBV5-4
J: TRBJ2-3
DNA: TGTGCCAGCAGCAAAGCGGGACTTACGCTTAGCACAGATACGCAGTATTTT
CDR3: CASSKAGLTLSTDTQYF

size: NA
D: TRBD2
V: TRBV19
J: TRBJ2-1
DNA: TGTGCCAGTAGTATGGGGCTAGCGGCGTACTACAATGAGCAGTTCTTC
CDR3: CASSMGLAAYYNEQFF

size: NA
D: NA
V: TRBV7-2
J: TRBJ2-1
DNA: TGTGCCAGCAGAACCTCTGCCGGTGAGCAGTTCTTC
CDR3: CASRTSAGEQFF

size: NA
D: NA
V: TRBV19
J: TRBJ1-4
DNA: TGTGCCAGTAGTTTCATCCGGGATACGAATGAAAAACTGTTTTTT
CDR3: CASSFIRDTNEKLFF

size: NA
D: TRBD2
V: TRBV11-2
J: TRBJ2-7
DNA: TGTGCCAGCAGCCCAGTAGCGGGAGGGCCCTACGAGCAGTACTTC
CDR3: CASSPVAGGPYEQYF

size: NA
D: NA
V: TRBV2
J: TRBJ2-7
DNA: TGTGCCAGCAGTATCCCGGGCAGGGACTACGAGCAGTACTTC
CDR3: CASSIPGRDYEQYF

size: NA
D: NA
V: TRBV27
J: TRBJ1-1
DNA: TGTGCCAGCAGGCAGACAGGCTTTCGGACAACTGAAGCTTTCTTT
CDR3: CASRQTGFRTTEAFF

size: NA
D: TRBD1
V: TRBV4-1
J: TRBJ1-6
DNA: TGCGCCAGCAGCCAAGAGACAGGGAATTCACCCCTCCACTTT
CDR3: CASSQETGNSPLHF

size: once
D: NA
V: TRBV6-5
J: TRBJ2-5
DNA: TGTGCCAGCAGTTACTCCCCGACAAAGGAGACCCAGTACTTC
CDR3: CASSYSPTKETQYF

size: NA
D: NA
V: TRBV27
J: TRBJ2-1
DNA: TGTGCCAGCAGTCCCTGGACTCCCCGAACCCTTAGAAGCTCCTACAATGAGCAGTTCTTC
CDR3: CASSPWTPRTLRSSYNEQFF

size: NA
D: NA
V: TRBV29-1
J: TRBJ1-1
DNA: TGCAGCGTTGTGAGGGGGACTGAAGCTTTCTTT
CDR3: CSVVRGTEAFF

size: NA
D: NA
V: TRBV19
J: TRBJ1-2
DNA: TGTGCCAGTAGTATTGAGCAGGGGCGGGTCTATGGCTACACCTTC
CDR3: CASSIEQGRVYGYTF

size: NA
D: TRBD1
V: TRBV5-1
J: TRBJ1-1
DNA: TGCGCCAGCAGCGGGGGGACAGTGCTGACTGAAGCTTTCTTT
CDR3: CASSGGTVLTEAFF

size: NA
D: NA
V: TRBV7-9
J: TRBJ2-6
DNA: TGTGCCAGCGGACTGGGGGGCTCTGGGGCCAACGTCCTGACTTTC
CDR3: CASGLGGSGANVLTF

size: NA
D: NA
V: TRBV20-1
J: TRBJ2-1
DNA: TGCAGTGCTAACCCTAGCGCCGAGCAGTTCTTC
CDR3: CSANPSAEQFF

size: once
D: NA
V: TRBV29-1
J: TRBJ1-2
DNA: TGCAGCGTTGTCTCCCCGTCCTATGGCTACACCTTC
CDR3: CSVVSPSYGYTF

size: NA
D: NA
V: TRBV19
J: TRBJ1-3
DNA: TGTGCCAGCCAAGCTGGAGGTGGAAACACCATATATTTT
CDR3: CASQAGGGNTIYF

size: NA
D: NA
V: TRBV6-5
J: TRBJ2-7
DNA: TGTGCCAGCAGTTACTCACTAGGTTCGCACGAGCAGTACTTC
CDR3: CASSYSLGSHEQYF

size: once
D: NA
V: TRBV11-2
J: TRBJ2-3
DNA: TGTGCCAGCAGCAAAGATCTGGGACAAAACACAGATACGCAGTATTTT
CDR3: CASSKDLGQNTDTQYF

size: medium-sized
D: TRBD1
V: TRBV24-1
J: TRBJ1-5
DNA: TGTGCCACCAGTGACGACAGGGGTCAGCCCCAGCATTTT
CDR3: CATSDDRGQPQHF

size: few
D: TRBD1
V: TRBV29-1
J: TRBJ1-5
DNA: TGCAGCGTGGCCGACAGGGGGGAAAATCAGCCCCAGCATTTT
CDR3: CSVADRGENQPQHF

size: NA
D: NA
V: TRBV10-3
J: TRBJ1-4
DNA: TGTGCCACGGCCCCCAGGGTATCTGGTACTAATGAAAAACTGTTTTTT
CDR3: CATAPRVSGTNEKLFF

size: NA
D: NA
V: TRBV12-5
J: TRBJ1-3
DNA: TGTGCTAGTGGTTTGGGACAAGACAGAAACACCATATATTTT
CDR3: CASGLGQDRNTIYF

size: NA
D: NA
V: TRBV3-1/TRBV3-2
J: TRBJ2-2
DNA: TGTGCCAGCAGCGCGAGATCAGGTTCCGGGGAGCTGTTTTTT
CDR3: CASSARSGSGELFF

size: NA
D: TRBD1
V: TRBV9
J: TRBJ2-2
DNA: TGTGCCAGCAGCGTAGATGGCAGGGGGCGATCCGGGGAGCTGTTTTTT
CDR3: CASSVDGRGRSGELFF

size: few
D: NA
V: TRBV27
J: TRBJ1-6
DNA: NA
CDR3: CASSTSTGFRSYNSPLHF

size: NA
D: TRBD2
V: TRBV9
J: TRBJ2-1
DNA: TGTGCCAGCAGCAGAAGCGGGAGGGACCACAATGAGCAGTTCTTC
CDR3: CASSRSGRDHNEQFF

size: NA
D: TRBD1
V: TRBV19
J: TRBJ1-2
DNA: TGTGCCAGCATAGGACAGGGCGAGACCGGCTACACCTTC
CDR3: CASIGQGETGYTF

size: NA
D: NA
V: TRBV15
J: TRBJ1-2
DNA: TGTGCCACCAGCAGAGGGGGCTCCTATGGCTACACCTTC
CDR3: CATSRGGSYGYTF

size: NA
D: NA
V: TRBV11-2
J: TRBJ2-7
DNA: TGTGCCAGCAGCTTATGGGGCAGCGAGCAGTACTTC
CDR3: CASSLWGSEQYF

size: NA
D: NA
V: TRBV9
J: TRBJ1-3
DNA: TGTGCCAGCAGTGAGACTCCCGGGACACTCTCTGGAAACACCATATATTTT
CDR3: CASSETPGTLSGNTIYF